This T cell receptor beta chain was recovered during a study of shared clonotypes between healthy human individuals. Study-wide findings and caveats: Estimated richness was generally greater in naive than memory subsets. Sequencing depth was predicted to influence how clonotypes are shared among donors.

Comment on this clone: The target antigen is unknown.

CDR1 is MNHNS and CDR2 is SASEGT in the germline V gene. The V end was cut by 8 bases, the J end by 8 bases, with 15 bases between. This CDR3 is 13 amino acids long. Data came from immunoSEQ multiplex PCR; TCRdb stores just in-frame clones and leaves some out. Of approximately 980,000 clones listed, around 80% are singletons. The chain uses TRBV6-1 and TRBJ1-4, with D maybe TRBD1 (5 bases). The sample was memory CD4+ T cells sorted from blood. Subset indicated: CD45RA-negative fraction. This sequence originates from a man aged 18 to 29 in good health. The CDR3 protein is CASWGVFTEKLFF. In DNA, the CDR3 is TGTGCCAGCTGGGGGGTGTTTACCGAAAAACTGTTTTTT.